Listed below are T cell receptor beta chains from one sample, sequenced in a study of immune characterization of retroperitoneal liposarcoma. MiXCR, run by TCRdb on the PCR reads, gives a single entry per CDR3 protein. The sample holds about 5,000 distinct CDR3 sequences, more than 25% seen once. Sequenced material: tumor tissue. These receptors originate from a female donor with retroperitoneal liposarcoma. The CDR3 runs from the conserved cysteine through the conserved F or W. The D gene is left open where the match is weak. Size tells how often a clone was seen (once, few, many) or the class of an expanded clone, and some rows leave it out.

. | TRBV7-6 | few | CASSLVLSRANYEQYF
. | TRBV4-1 | . | CASSQVVLNTGELFF
TRBD2 | TRBV27 | medium-sized | CASSLWSSGRARVSSYNEQFF
TRBD1 | TRBV6-5 | medium-sized | CASSYRLGQGASYEQYF
. | TRBV6-1 | many | CANRQYPQETQFF
. | TRBV12-3/TRBV12-4 | . | CASSTARTYAGELFF
. | TRBV5-4 | medium-sized | CASRGGGNTDTQYF
. | TRBV6-1 | . | CASSVHRELYEQYF
. | TRBV6-1 | many | CASSTHGKGSDQPQHF
. | TRBV10-2 | few | CASSESPDRTEQYF
. | TRBV20-1 | few | CSARAGLGVGDTQYF
. | TRBV6-1 | . | CASSEGASSTDTQYF
. | TRBV6-5 | . | CASSYSRDTEAFF
. | TRBV4-1 | . | CASSQESGYNEQFF
TRBD1 | TRBV6-1 | . | CASDRAVAGELFF
. | TRBV28 | . | CASSSRGLTDTDTQYF
TRBD2 | TRBV11-3 | . | CASSLGLAGERETQFF
. | TRBV7-2 | . | CASSPLYGAYNEQYF
TRBD1 | TRBV11-2 | many | CASSQRTGGRTEAFF
TRBD2 | TRBV19 | . | CASTFGTSGGTEQFF